This T cell receptor beta chain came from a study of cytomegalovirus exposure and HLA in healthy donors. Study outcomes and limitations: In a later analysis, roughly 17,000 TCR beta sequences were associated with HLA alleles at 0.05 false discovery rate.

Primers for the PCR totalled 60 Vbeta and 13 Jbeta. Assay: immunoSEQ multiplex PCR; the TCRdb copy retains only in-frame clones and omits some. The table includes 200,000 to 250,000 clones, roughly 84% detected once. About this clone: The antigen remains undetermined.

Germline CDR1 is MDHEN and CDR2 is SYDVKM. The CDR3 length is 15 residues. Germline trimming cut 1 base from V and 6 bases from J; bases unmatched to any gene: 9. The sample taken for sequencing was PBMCs. This receptor was identified in a human donor in good health. The rearrangement joins TRBV28 to TRBJ2-7; 7 positions match TRBD1. The CDR3 DNA is TGTGCCAGCAGTTTATACTCAACAGGGGCGGTCGAGCAGTACTTC. This codes for CASSLYSTGAVEQYF.